The following is a T cell receptor (beta chain) sequence with its context. V was trimmed by 6 bases and J by 9 bases, leaving 12 bases between them. CDR3 length equals 12 residues. From germline, CDR1 is MNHNY and CDR2 SVGAGI (reference sequence). The repertoire was sequenced with immunoSEQ multiplex PCR; TCRdb's copy has only in-frame clones and lacks some. The top ten hold about 0.15% of the sample, which has around 100,000 clones, about 91% seen once. The data were obtained in a study of OX40 agonist ivuxolimab in advanced cancers. The sample was CD4+ or CD8+ T cells sorted from blood, taken in a trial of the OX40 agonist ivuxolimab. This chain links TRBV6-6 with TRBJ2-1; no reliable D call. This TCR derives from an adult with an advanced solid tumor such as melanoma, head and neck, liver or kidney cancer. The CDR3 loop is CASSQTTGEQFF. The CDR3 DNA sequence: TGTGCCAGCAGCCAAACCACGGGTGAGCAGTTCTTC.